This record covers a single T cell receptor beta chain. The sample comes from a study of blood T cell repertoires in COVID-19. Study-wide context: PBMCs, B-cell-depleted T cells, or T cells were the source of the cDNA or gDNA that made up the material.

As handled by the study authors: Estimated nucleated cell counts came from reference gene primer amplification. Produced via immunoSEQ multiplex PCR; TCRdb's table is partial and in-frame only. The V and J calls and clone size come from that table; D and trimming were worked out from the DNA. The sample includes 200,000 to 250,000 clones, approximately 81% of them seen just once. The TCR was taken from a man aged 45-60 years who had recovered from COVID-19. Source material: peripheral blood.

CDR3 sequence (DNA): TGTGCCAGCAGCTTTAGCAGGGGGCGAAACTACGAGCAGTACTTC. This gives the protein CASSFSRGRNYEQYF. V and J are TRBV7-6 and TRBJ2-7, with 8 bases lining up with TRBD1. V trimming: 3 bases; J trimming: 3 bases; junction bases outside the gene matches: 7. Germline lookup yields CDR1 SGHVS and CDR2 FNYEAQ. The CDR3 is 15 residues long. The variable domain in full, with the rest retrieved from reference TRBV7-6 and TRBJ2-7, is GAGVSQSPRYKVTKRGQDVALRCDPISGHVSLYWYRQALGQGPEFLTYFNYEAQQDKSGLPNDRFSAERPEGSISTLTIQRTEQRDSAMYRCASSFSRGRNYEQYFGPGTRLTVT.